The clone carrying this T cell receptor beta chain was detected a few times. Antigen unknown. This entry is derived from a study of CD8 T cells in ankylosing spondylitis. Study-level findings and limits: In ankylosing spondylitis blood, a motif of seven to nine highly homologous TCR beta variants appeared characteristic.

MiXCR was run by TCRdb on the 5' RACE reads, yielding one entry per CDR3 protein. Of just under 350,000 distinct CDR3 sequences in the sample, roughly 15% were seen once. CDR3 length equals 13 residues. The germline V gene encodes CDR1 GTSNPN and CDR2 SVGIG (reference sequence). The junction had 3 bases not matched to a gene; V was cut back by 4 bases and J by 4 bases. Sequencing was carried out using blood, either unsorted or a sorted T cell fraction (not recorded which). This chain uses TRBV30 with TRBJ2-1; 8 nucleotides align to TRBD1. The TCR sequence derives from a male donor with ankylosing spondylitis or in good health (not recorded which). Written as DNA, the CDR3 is TGTGCCTGGACCGGACAGGGATACAATGAGCAGTTCTTC. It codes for CAWTGQGYNEQFF.